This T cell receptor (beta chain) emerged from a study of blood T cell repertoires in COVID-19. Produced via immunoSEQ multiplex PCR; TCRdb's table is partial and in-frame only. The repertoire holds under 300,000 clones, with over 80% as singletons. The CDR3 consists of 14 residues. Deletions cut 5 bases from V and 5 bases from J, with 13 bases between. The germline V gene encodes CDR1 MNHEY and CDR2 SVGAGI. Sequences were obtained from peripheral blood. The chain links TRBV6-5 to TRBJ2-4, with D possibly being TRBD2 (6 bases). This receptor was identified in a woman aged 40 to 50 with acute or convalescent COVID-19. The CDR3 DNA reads TGTGCCAGCAGTAACGGTTTAGCGGAAAACATTCAGTACTTC. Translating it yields CASSNGLAENIQYF.